Listed here are 15 T cell receptor beta chains from one sample, sequenced in a study of blood T cell repertoires in COVID-19. Some clones are missing from TCRdb's copy, which holds only in-frame ones; the method was immunoSEQ multiplex PCR. In the table there are 60,000 to 85,000 clones, more than 75% of which are singletons. The sequenced sample was peripheral blood. These receptors were taken from a middle-aged man with acute or convalescent COVID-19.

The chain links TRBV11-2 to TRBJ1-4; possible D gene TRBD1, 5 bases. The CDR3 contains 15 residues. Germline-derived CDR1 and CDR2 are SGHAT and FQNNGV. Trimming took off 1 base at V and 10 bases at J, with 16 bases between the two ends. The CDR3, as DNA: TGTGCCAGCAGCTTAGGAAATAGGGGAACGAGAAAACTGTTTTTT. It translates to CASSLGNRGTRKLFF.

Relative to its sample, this clone is medium-sized (0.01 to 0.1%). J is TRBJ1-1 and V is TRBV24-1; 11 nucleotides match TRBD1. Unmatched junction bases numbered 1, after V lost 4 bases and J lost 4 bases. Germline loops: CDR1 KGHDR, CDR2 SFDVKD. This CDR3 comprises 14 residues. For the CDR3, the DNA is TGTGCCACCAGTGAAGGGACAGGGGGCACTGAAGCTTTCTTT. This translates into CATSEGTGGTEAFF.

This chain links TRBV6-2 or TRBV6-3 with TRBJ1-5, with unresolved D. Germline CDR1 MNHEY, CDR2 SVGEGT. The CDR3 loop spans 16 amino acids. V was shortened by 2 bases and J by 1 base, with 12 bases between the two germline ends. The CDR3 DNA sequence: TGTGCCAGCAGTTACCGCCTGGCGGGGAGCAATCAGCCCCAGCATTTT. It encodes CASSYRLAGSNQPQHF.

Remarks on this clone: The junction departs from the called germline gene at one end, perhaps through a read error. This chain uses TRBV5-1 with TRBJ2-2; weak D call: TRBD1 (7 bases). There are 16 residues in the CDR3. Germline lookup yields CDR1 SGHRS and CDR2 YFSETQ. The chain's CDR3 is CASSLSDREVAGELLF. The DNA of the CDR3 is TGCGCCAGCAGCTTGAGCGACAGGGAGGTAGCCGGGGAGCTGCTTTTT.

This sequence joins TRBV6-5 and TRBJ2-1, with D maybe TRBD2 (5 bases). Deletions cut 5 bases from V and 3 bases from J, with 11 bases between. The germline CDR1 and CDR2 sequences are MNHEY and SVGAGI. This CDR3 is built from 14 residues. The CDR3: CASSPIGDYNEQFF. Written as DNA, the CDR3 is TGTGCCAGCAGTCCCATCGGGGACTACAATGAGCAGTTCTTC.

The rearrangement links TRBV5-1 to TRBJ2-5, with a weak D call TRBD2 (7 bases). Germline CDR1 is SGHRS and CDR2 is YFSETQ. V was pared by 0 bases and J by 3 bases, with 12 bases between. This CDR3 contains 15 residues. The CDR3 region has the DNA TGCGCCAGCAGCTTGGCGGGGGCGGGGGAAGAGACCCAGTACTTC. Protein: CASSLAGAGEETQYF.

This rearrangement joins TRBV7-9 to TRBJ1-2; 10 nucleotides line up with TRBD1. Germline CDR1 and CDR2: SEHNR and FQNEAQ (reference sequence). This CDR3 region has 15 residues. Unmatched junction bases numbered 1, after V lost 1 base and J lost 2 bases. The chain's CDR3 is CASSLVGQGNYGYTF. In DNA form, the CDR3 reads TGTGCCAGCAGCTTAGTGGGACAGGGGAACTATGGCTACACCTTC.

V usage is TRBV6-6 and J usage is TRBJ2-5; TRBD1 is a possible D gene (5 bases). The CDR3 is 13 amino acids. Germline CDR1 MNHNY, CDR2 SVGAGI (reference sequence). Deletions cut 6 bases from V and 2 bases from J, with 10 bases between. The CDR3 loop is CASRTEIQETQYF. The CDR3 DNA follows: TGTGCCAGCAGGACAGAAATACAAGAGACCCAGTACTTC.

The CDR3 region is CATSVQGKEETQYF. CDR3 sequence (DNA): TGTGCCACCAGCGTACAGGGGAAAGAAGAGACCCAGTACTTC. The V and J genes are TRBV15 and TRBJ2-5; 7 positions agree with TRBD1. CDR3 length equals 14 residues. Per the germline V gene, CDR1 is LNHNV and CDR2 is YYDKDF (reference sequence). The V and J ends lost 5 bases and 3 bases, in that order; junction bases with no gene match: 6.

This rearrangement joins TRBV12-3 or TRBV12-4 to TRBJ2-2; no clear D gene. Trimming took off 3 bases at V and 5 bases at J, with 4 bases between the two ends. The CDR3 has 12 amino acids. DNA for the CDR3: TGTGCCAGCAGTTTCCGTACCGGGGAGCTGTTTTTT. This encodes CASSFRTGELFF.

This chain uses TRBV5-1 with TRBJ2-3; TRBD1 matches at 9 bases. The ends lost 0 bases at V and 4 bases at J; junction bases unmatched: 6. The CDR3 is made up of 16 amino acids. Germline V lookup: CDR1 SGHRS, CDR2 YFSETQ. CDR3 sequence (DNA): TGCGCCAGCAGCTTGGCCAGGGACAGGGTGTCAGATACGCAGTATTTT. Its protein is CASSLARDRVSDTQYF.

The genes are TRBV7-9 and TRBJ1-1; possible D gene TRBD1, 5 bases. Trimming left V 6 bases short and J 3 bases short, with 11 bases between. In germline, CDR1 is SEHNR, CDR2 FQNEAQ (reference sequence). CDR3 length: 13 residues. The CDR3 loop is CASRPRADTEAFF. CDR3 nucleotide sequence: TGTGCCAGCAGGCCCAGGGCGGACACTGAAGCTTTCTTT.

This chain links TRBV10-3 with TRBJ2-3; D is unclear. The CDR3 consists of 15 residues. V was shortened by 6 bases and J by 4 bases, with 17 bases between the two germline ends. Germline V CDR1 and CDR2: ENHRY, SYGVKD. The CDR3 sequence is CAIRETGLTSDTQYF. The CDR3 DNA reads TGTGCCATCAGGGAGACGGGTTTAACATCAGATACGCAGTATTTT.

The count of this clone is one. This chain joins TRBV7-7 and TRBJ2-1, with 11 bases identical to TRBD2. The CDR3 sequence is 14 residues long. Germline CDR1 SSHAT, CDR2 FNYEAQ (reference sequence). With V trimmed by 4 bases and J by 7 bases, 3 bases remained unmatched. The CDR3 DNA reads TGTGCCAGCAGCTCCGGGACTAGCGGAAATGAGCAGTTCTTC. Its protein product is CASSSGTSGNEQFF.

The rearrangement uses TRBV11-2 and TRBJ2-1, with 7 bases fitting TRBD1. V trimming: 5 bases; J trimming: 8 bases; junction bases outside the gene matches: 6. The germline gives CDR1 SGHAT, CDR2 FQNNGV. There are 13 residues in the CDR3. The CDR3 region has the DNA TGTGCCAGCAGCCTATCACAGGGGTATGAGCAGTTCTTC. It yields the protein CASSLSQGYEQFF.